The clone carrying this T cell receptor beta chain showed up many times. This specimen includes other DNA sequences encoding the same CDR3. V trimming: 2 bases; J trimming: 4 bases; junction bases outside the gene matches: 1. From germline, CDR1 is SGHNT and CDR2 YYREEE (reference sequence). CDR3 size: 14 residues. This specimen belongs to a study of shared clonotypes between healthy human individuals. Each subset's genomic DNA was split evenly across several immunoSEQ plates. Here immunoSEQ multiplex PCR was the method, and the copy in TCRdb shows in-frame clones only, minus some. The table has 450,000 to 500,000 clones, approximately 79% seen once.

This receptor was taken from a woman in her 40s in good health. Some clones in this sample may be carry-over from other donors' samples. The J gene is TRBJ1-1, the V gene TRBV5-4; 11 bases fit TRBD1. Sequencing was performed on PBMCs. The CDR3 protein is CASSFGTGGTEAFF. CDR3 bases: TGTGCCAGCAGCTTCGGGACAGGGGGCACTGAAGCTTTCTTT.